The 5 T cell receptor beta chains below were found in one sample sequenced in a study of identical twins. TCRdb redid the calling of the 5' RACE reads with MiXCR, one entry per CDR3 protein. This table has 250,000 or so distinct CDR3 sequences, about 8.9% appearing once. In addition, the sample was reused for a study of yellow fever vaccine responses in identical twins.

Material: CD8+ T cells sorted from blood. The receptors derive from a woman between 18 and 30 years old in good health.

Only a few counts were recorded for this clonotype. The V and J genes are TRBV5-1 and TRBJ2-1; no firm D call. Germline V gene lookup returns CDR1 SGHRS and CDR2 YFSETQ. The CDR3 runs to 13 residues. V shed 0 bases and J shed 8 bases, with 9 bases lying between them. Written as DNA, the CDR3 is TGCGCCAGCAGCTTGGGGTCAGTGTATGAGCAGTTCTTC. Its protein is CASSLGSVYEQFF.

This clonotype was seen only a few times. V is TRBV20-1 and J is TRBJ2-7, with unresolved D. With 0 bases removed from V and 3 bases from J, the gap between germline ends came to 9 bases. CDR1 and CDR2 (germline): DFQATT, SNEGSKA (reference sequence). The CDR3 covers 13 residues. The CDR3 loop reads CSARDLEGYEQYF. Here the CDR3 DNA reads TGCAGTGCTAGAGATTTGGAAGGCTACGAGCAGTACTTC.

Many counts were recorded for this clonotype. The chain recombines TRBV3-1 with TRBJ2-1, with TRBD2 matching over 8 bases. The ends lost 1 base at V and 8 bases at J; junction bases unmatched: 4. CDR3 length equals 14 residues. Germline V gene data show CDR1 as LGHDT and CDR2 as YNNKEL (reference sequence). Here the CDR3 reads CASSQVGLGHEQFF. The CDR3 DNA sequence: TGTGCCAGCAGCCAAGTGGGACTAGGTCATGAGCAGTTCTTC.

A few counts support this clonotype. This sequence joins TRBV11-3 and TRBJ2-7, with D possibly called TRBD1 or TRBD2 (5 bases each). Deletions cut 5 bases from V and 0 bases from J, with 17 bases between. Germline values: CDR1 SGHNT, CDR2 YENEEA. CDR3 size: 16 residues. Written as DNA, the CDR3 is TGTGCCAGCAGCGCTACTCGGGACGCCAGCTCCTACGAGCAGTACTTC. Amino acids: CASSATRDASSYEQYF.

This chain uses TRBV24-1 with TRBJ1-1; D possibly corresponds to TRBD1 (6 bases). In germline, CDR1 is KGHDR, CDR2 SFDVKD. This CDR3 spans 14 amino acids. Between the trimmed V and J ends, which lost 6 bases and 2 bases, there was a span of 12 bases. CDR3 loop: CATSRAGTNTEAFF. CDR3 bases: TGTGCCACCAGTAGGGCAGGGACAAACACTGAAGCTTTCTTT.